This T cell receptor (beta chain) was sequenced during a study of shared T cell receptors in the human thymus. TCRdb keeps only in-frame clones here, not all; method: immunoSEQ multiplex PCR. The sample lists tens of thousands of clones, about 96% seen once, with less than 0.04% in the top ten. Material: thymocytes. The source of this sequence is a human donor.

CDR3 DNA: TGCAGCGGATCTAAACAGGAGGGGTCCTTTGCTAGGTTTAAAAATGAGCAGTTCTTC. Translating it yields CSGSKQEGSFARFKNEQFF. The chain couples TRBV29-1 to TRBJ2-1, with D perhaps TRBD2 (6 bases). Germline assignment: CDR1 SQVTM and CDR2 ANQGSEA. Trimming stripped 7 bases from V and 7 bases from J, with 35 bases between. CDR3 length: 19 residues.